Below are 5 T cell receptor beta chains sequenced from a single sample in a study of shared clonotypes between healthy human individuals. TCRdb's table, derived via immunoSEQ multiplex PCR, lists solely in-frame clones and lacks some. The sample has 600,000 to 700,000 clones, 60% to 75% seen once. Sequences were obtained from memory CD4+ T cells sorted from blood. As to subset: CD45RA-negative fraction. The receptors come from a woman in her 30s in good health.

This chain uses TRBV28 with TRBJ2-2, with D possibly matching TRBD1 (5 bases). Germline values: CDR1 MDHEN, CDR2 SYDVKM. V dropped 2 bases and J dropped 0 bases, with 16 bases sitting between them. There are 18 residues in the CDR3. CDR3 amino acids: CASSLAGQGRANTGELFF. CDR3 DNA: TGTGCCAGCAGTTTAGCAGGACAAGGACGTGCGAACACCGGGGAGCTGTTTTTT.

The chain is built from TRBV5-1 and TRBJ1-1; D perhaps matches TRBD1 (6 bases). Between the trimmed V and J ends, which lost 4 bases and 6 bases, there was a span of 13 bases. From germline, CDR1 is SGHRS and CDR2 YFSETQ. The CDR3 totals 13 residues. CDR3 in DNA: TGCGCCAGCAGCCGGATCAGGGGCTCTGAAGCTTTCTTT. It is translated as CASSRIRGSEAFF.

The chain is built from TRBV5-1 and TRBJ1-1; D perhaps matches TRBD1 (5 bases). Per germline, CDR1 SGHRS and CDR2 YFSETQ. Trimming pared 3 bases from V and 0 bases from J, leaving 15 bases between. The CDR3 loop spans 16 amino acids. The CDR3 sequence is CASSWSAGYMNTEAFF. The CDR3 DNA follows: TGCGCCAGCAGCTGGAGTGCAGGGTACATGAACACTGAAGCTTTCTTT.

The genes are TRBV6-5 and TRBJ2-1; 14 positions agree with TRBD2. With 6 bases clipped from V and 9 bases from J, the junction kept 4 bases outside the gene matches. Germline CDR1 reads MNHEY; CDR2 reads SVGAGI. CDR3 length equals 14 residues. The CDR3 protein is CASRGLAGVVEQFF. CDR3 bases: TGTGCCAGCAGGGGACTAGCGGGAGTGGTTGAGCAGTTCTTC.

This rearrangement joins TRBV28 to TRBJ1-1; D is unresolved. V lost 8 bases, J lost 3 bases, and 10 bases lay in between. The CDR3 is 12 amino acids. Germline-derived CDR1 and CDR2 are MDHEN and SYDVKM. The CDR3 sequence: CASLESDTEAFF. Written as DNA, the CDR3 is TGTGCCAGCCTTGAGAGTGACACTGAAGCTTTCTTT. The full variable domain, rest sourced from reference TRBV28 and TRBJ1-1, is DVKVTQSSRYLVKRTGEKVFLECVQDMDHENMFWYRQDPGLGLRLIYFSYDVKMKEKGDIPEGYSVSREKKERFSLILESASTNQTSMYLCASLESDTEAFFGQGTRLTVV.